These 14 T cell receptor beta chains share one sample of origin, sequenced in a study of shared clonotypes between healthy human individuals. Naivety among CD8 cells was defined by CD45RO negativity and positive CCR7 selection, thereby excluding terminally differentiated effector memory CD45RA+ cells. Using immunoSEQ multiplex PCR, the repertoire was profiled, and TCRdb retains in-frame clones only, with some absent. The repertoire has about 2.1 million clones, about 93% of them found once; the top ten carry 1.5% to 2%. Sequenced material: naive CD8+ T cells from PBMCs. These receptors all come from a man between 18 and 29 years old in good health. Some clones in this sample may be carry-over from other donors' samples.

The CDR3 spells CASSQEGPRQVLYEQYF. The CDR3 region has the DNA TGCGCCAGCAGCCAAGAAGGGCCGAGACAGGTACTCTACGAGCAGTACTTC. The rearrangement uses TRBV4-3 and TRBJ2-7; TRBD1 might be the D (6 bases). The CDR3 runs to 17 residues. Deletions cut 0 bases from V and 3 bases from J, with 18 bases between. The germline V gene encodes CDR1 LGHNA and CDR2 YSLEER.

On this clone itself: The same CDR3 can be traced to other DNA sequences in this sample. The J gene is TRBJ2-7, the V gene TRBV27; D is possibly TRBD2 (5 bases). Looked up from germline, CDR1 is MNHEY and CDR2 is SMNVEV (reference sequence). The CDR3 totals 12 residues. V lost 3 bases, J lost 6 bases, and 9 bases lay in between. The DNA for the CDR3 is TGTGCCAGCAGTTTGGTAGGAGGCGAGCAGTACTTC. It translates to CASSLVGGEQYF.

The gene calls are TRBV18 and TRBJ2-7, with 7 nucleotides matching TRBD1. V lost 1 base to trimming and J lost 2 bases; unmatched junction nucleotides: 8. This CDR3 contains 16 residues. Germline CDR1 KGHSH, CDR2 LQKENI. CDR3 bases: TGTGCCAGCTCACCACACGGGACAGCACCTACCTACGAGCAGTACTTC. Translating gives CASSPHGTAPTYEQYF.

The chain employs TRBV4-1 and TRBJ2-7; maybe TRBD2 (5 bases). The germline V gene encodes CDR1 MGHRA and CDR2 YSYEKL. V lost 3 bases and J 2 bases, leaving 20 bases between the germline ends. The CDR3 runs 17 residues. The CDR3, as DNA: TGCGCCAGCAGCCATTCTCCAATGGTGGAGGAAACCTACGAGCAGTACTTC. Protein sequence: CASSHSPMVEETYEQYF.

A word on this clone: Different DNA sequences within this sample yield the same CDR3. CDR3 bases: TGTGCCAGCAGCCAGGGTGTAGGGTCCTACGAGCAGTACTTC. Translated: CASSQGVGSYEQYF. The J gene is TRBJ2-7, the V gene TRBV11-2; D perhaps matches TRBD1 (5 bases). V lost 5 bases and J 1 base, leaving 12 bases between the germline ends. Germline lookup yields CDR1 SGHAT and CDR2 FQNNGV. The CDR3 is made up of 14 amino acids.

The CDR3 bases are TGTGCCAGCAGTTATCTCAGGACAGGGGATAACAATGAGCAGTTCTTC. This codes for CASSYLRTGDNNEQFF. The V call is TRBV6-6, the J call TRBJ2-1, with 9 bases aligning to TRBD1. With V trimmed by 3 bases and J by 5 bases, 8 bases remained unmatched. In germline, CDR1 is MNHNY, CDR2 SVGAGI (reference sequence). CDR3 length: 16 amino acids.

V usage is TRBV7-7 and J usage is TRBJ2-1; TRBD1 aligns across 7 bases. With V trimmed by 6 bases and J by 1 base, 6 bases remained unmatched. The germline CDR1 and CDR2 sequences are SSHAT and FNYEAQ (reference sequence). The CDR3 extends over 15 amino acids. The chain's CDR3 is CASSTRQGSYNEQFF. The CDR3 bases are TGTGCCAGCAGTACTCGACAGGGATCCTACAATGAGCAGTTCTTC.

J is TRBJ2-7 and V is TRBV28; D uncertain. Per the germline V gene, CDR1 is MDHEN and CDR2 is SYDVKM. V was clipped by 3 bases and J by 3 bases, with 12 bases between them. The CDR3 contains 14 residues. The DNA for the CDR3 is TGTGCCAGCAGTTTTGTGGGGAACGGCTACGAGCAGTACTTC. Protein: CASSFVGNGYEQYF.

Regarding this clone: This sample includes further DNA sequences coding for the same CDR3. This chain uses TRBV9 with TRBJ2-7, with TRBD1 matching over 7 bases. CDR1 is SGDLS and CDR2 is YYNGEE in the germline V gene. The V segment lost 3 bases and the J segment 6 bases; nucleotides outside the gene matches: 3. This CDR3 is 12 amino acids long. The CDR3 sequence is CASSAAGGEQYF. In DNA form, the CDR3 reads TGTGCCAGCAGCGCAGCAGGGGGCGAGCAGTACTTC.

The chain uses TRBV27 and TRBJ2-7, with 7 bases lining up with TRBD1. This CDR3 has 13 residues. Germline CDR1 and CDR2: MNHEY and SMNVEV (reference sequence). Losses at the gene ends were 1 base for V and 10 bases for J; bases not matched to a gene: 7. CDR3 in DNA: TGTGCCAGCAGTTTATGGGCCGGACAGGCTCAGTACTTC. As protein: CASSLWAGQAQYF.

The chain combines TRBV7-9 with TRBJ2-5; D might be TRBD2 (5 bases). This CDR3 region has 15 residues. Deletions cut 2 bases from V and 2 bases from J, with 12 bases between. CDR1 and CDR2 from the germline V gene are SEHNR and FQNEAQ (reference sequence). CDR3 amino acids: CASSLRSGLQETQYF. The CDR3 bases are TGTGCCAGCAGCTTACGATCCGGACTTCAAGAGACCCAGTACTTC.

Notes on this clone: Other DNA sequences within the sample encode an identical CDR3. The chain has TRBV7-9 and TRBJ1-1; no definite D call. The germline V gene encodes CDR1 SEHNR and CDR2 FQNEAQ (reference sequence). The V gene lost 4 bases and the J gene lost 0 bases, with 6 bases spanning the gap. The CDR3 runs to 13 residues. CDR3 nucleotides: TGTGCCAGCAGCTCGGGGATGAACACTGAAGCTTTCTTT. Protein: CASSSGMNTEAFF. The variable domain in full, completed from reference TRBV7-9 and TRBJ1-1, reads DTGVSQNPRHKITKRGQNVTFRCDPISEHNRLYWYRQTLGQGPEFLTYFQNEAQLEKSRLLSDRFSAERPKGSFSTLEIQRTEQGDSAMYLCASSSGMNTEAFFGQGTRLTVV.

The rearrangement links TRBV12-2 to TRBJ2-3; TRBD2, the table's D call, lacks a check against the DNA. TRBV12-2 is marked as a pseudogene. This CDR3 contains 21 residues. CDR3 loop: CASRFAWGLAGGYFRQDTQYF. Written as DNA, the CDR3 is TGTGCAAGTCGCTTCGCCTGGGGCCTAGCGGGAGGGTATTTTAGGCAAGATACGCAGTATTTT.

The chain links TRBV6-5 to TRBJ2-1; D not resolved. Trimming took off 5 bases at V and 5 bases at J, with 10 bases between the two ends. CDR1 and CDR2 from the germline V gene are MNHEY and SVGAGI. The CDR3 is 13 amino acids. The CDR3 protein is CASSLLMDNEQFF. The CDR3 DNA reads as TGTGCCAGCAGTCTCTTGATGGACAATGAGCAGTTCTTC.